Below, one T cell receptor beta chain is given with its context. This entry belongs to a study of identical twins. The CDR3 consists of 14 residues. Germline lookup yields CDR1 MNHEY and CDR2 SVGEGT. Trimming took 5 bases from V and 5 from J, leaving 16 bases between them. TCRdb itself ran the 5' RACE reads through MiXCR, one entry per CDR3 protein. The profile shows 500,000 to 600,000 distinct CDR3 sequences, around 20% of them singletons. This sample also appeared in a second study, on T cells expressing NK-cell markers.

What was sequenced was CD4+ T cells sorted from blood. The chain couples TRBV6-2 or TRBV6-3 to TRBJ2-7, with D uncertain. This clonotype originated in a young woman in good health. The CDR3 coding sequence is TGTGCCAGCAGTCTACTGACTTTTGTCGACGAGCAGTACTTC. It translates to CASSLLTFVDEQYF.